The 4 T cell receptor beta chains listed next were all sequenced from one sample in a study of blood T cell repertoires in COVID-19. Clones were read by immunoSEQ multiplex PCR, and TCRdb kept only the in-frame ones, dropping some. Counted here are about 200,000 clones, more than 75% occurring once; the ten biggest clones make up about 8%. Sequenced: peripheral blood. Receptors were obtained from a woman in her fifties or sixties with COVID-19, enrolled during active disease.

Only a few counts were recorded for this clone. The J gene is TRBJ2-3, the V gene TRBV7-9; 11 bases are shared with TRBD2. Losses at the gene ends were 2 bases for V and 5 bases for J; bases not matched to a gene: 12. Germline assignment: CDR1 SEHNR and CDR2 FQNEAQ (reference sequence). CDR3 length: 18 amino acids. This CDR3 reads CASSLPPRLAGLVDTQYF. The CDR3 nucleotides are TGTGCCAGCAGCTTACCCCCTCGACTAGCGGGGTTGGTAGATACGCAGTATTTT.

This clone came up a few times. The V gene is TRBV27, the J gene TRBJ2-2; unclear D gene. The CDR3 has 13 amino acids. Germline V gives CDR1 MNHEY, CDR2 SMNVEV (reference sequence). Trimming took off 3 bases at V and 6 bases at J, with 8 bases between the two ends. The CDR3 is CASSFQAPGELFF. DNA for the CDR3: TGTGCCAGCAGTTTTCAGGCCCCCGGGGAGCTGTTTTTT.

The V call is TRBV19, the J call TRBJ1-1; 7 bases fit TRBD1. Germline V gene data show CDR1 as LNHDA and CDR2 as SQIVND (reference sequence). The CDR3 totals 16 residues. Trimming cost V 3 bases and J 4 bases; bases outside gene matches: 11. This chain's CDR3 is CASSMWFGTAGTEAFF. Written as DNA, the CDR3 is TGTGCCAGTAGTATGTGGTTCGGGACAGCGGGCACTGAAGCTTTCTTT.

The rearrangement uses TRBV19 and TRBJ1-3; D ambiguous. V lost 10 bases and J lost 0, with 19 bases in between. The CDR3 sequence is 16 residues long. Germline V gives CDR1 LNHDA, CDR2 SQIVND (reference sequence). The CDR3 sequence is CATRREGGSSGNTIYF. DNA of the CDR3: TGTGCCACTAGAAGAGAGGGAGGAAGCTCTGGAAACACCATATATTTT.